Sequencing of this T cell receptor beta chain was carried out in a study of blood T cell repertoires in COVID-19. Per the authors' pipeline: Researchers report that nucleated cell counts were estimated from reference gene primer amplification. The assay was immunoSEQ multiplex PCR, and TCRdb's table has in-frame clones only and misses some. From that table come the V and J calls and clone size; the DNA was used to work out D and trimming. The sample has roughly 250,000 clones; roughly nine tenths are singletons. The CDR3 is 15 amino acids. V lost 5 bases and J lost 0, with 13 bases in between. Germline-derived CDR1 and CDR2 are SGHTA and FQGNSA. This clone appeared once. Participant reports of clinical history set cohort assignment.

V and J are TRBV7-2 and TRBJ1-2; maybe TRBD1 (6 bases). This receptor was taken from a human donor in a cohort exposed to, infected with or recovered from COVID-19 (not recorded which). The donor label of this sample is uncertain. The sample taken for sequencing was PBMCs or T cells enriched from blood (not recorded which). The CDR3 nucleotides read TGTGCCAGCAGCCTCAGACAGGCAGCTAACTATGGCTACACCTTC. Protein sequence: CASSLRQAANYGYTF.